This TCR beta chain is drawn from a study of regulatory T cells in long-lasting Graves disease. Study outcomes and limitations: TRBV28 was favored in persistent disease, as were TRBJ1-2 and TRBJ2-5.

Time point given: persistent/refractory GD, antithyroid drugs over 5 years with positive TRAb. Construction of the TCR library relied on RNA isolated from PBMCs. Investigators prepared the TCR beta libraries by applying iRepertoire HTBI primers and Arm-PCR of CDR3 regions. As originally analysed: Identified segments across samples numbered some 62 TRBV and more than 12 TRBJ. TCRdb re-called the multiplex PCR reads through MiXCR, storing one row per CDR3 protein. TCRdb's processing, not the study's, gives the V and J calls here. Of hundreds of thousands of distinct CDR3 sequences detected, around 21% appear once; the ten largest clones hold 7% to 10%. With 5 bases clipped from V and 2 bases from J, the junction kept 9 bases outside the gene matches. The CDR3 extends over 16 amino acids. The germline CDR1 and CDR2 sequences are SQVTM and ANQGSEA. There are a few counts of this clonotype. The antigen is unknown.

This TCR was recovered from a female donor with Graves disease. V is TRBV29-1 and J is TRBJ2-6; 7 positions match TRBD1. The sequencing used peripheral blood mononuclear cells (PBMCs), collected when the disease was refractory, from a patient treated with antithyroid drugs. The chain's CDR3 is CSVQGTEPTGANVLTF. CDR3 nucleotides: TGCAGCGTTCAGGGGACAGAACCTACTGGGGCCAACGTCCTGACTTTC.